This TCR beta chain was identified in a study of blood T cell repertoires in COVID-19. Original handling: By means of reference gene primer amplification, nucleated cell counts were estimated. Libraries were prepared by immunoSEQ multiplex PCR; TCRdb keeps only in-frame clonotypes and omits some of them. That table furnishes V, J and clone size, whereas the DNA furnished D and trimming. Among about 210,000 clones listed, over 75% were seen once. The CDR3 covers 17 residues. Germline V gene sequence: CDR1 LGHDT, CDR2 YNNKEL (reference sequence). V lost 2 bases to trimming and J lost 1 base, with 17 bases between them.

The rearrangement links TRBV3-1 (or the pseudogene TRBV3-2) to TRBJ2-5; D possibly corresponds to TRBD1 (5 bases). The origin of this receptor is a man aged 40-49 years who had recovered from COVID-19. Sequenced: PBMCs or T cells enriched from blood (not recorded which). The CDR3 nucleotides are TGTGCCAGCAGCCAATACCTTACGACAGCTACCCAAGAGACCCAGTACTTC. It codes for CASSQYLTTATQETQYF.